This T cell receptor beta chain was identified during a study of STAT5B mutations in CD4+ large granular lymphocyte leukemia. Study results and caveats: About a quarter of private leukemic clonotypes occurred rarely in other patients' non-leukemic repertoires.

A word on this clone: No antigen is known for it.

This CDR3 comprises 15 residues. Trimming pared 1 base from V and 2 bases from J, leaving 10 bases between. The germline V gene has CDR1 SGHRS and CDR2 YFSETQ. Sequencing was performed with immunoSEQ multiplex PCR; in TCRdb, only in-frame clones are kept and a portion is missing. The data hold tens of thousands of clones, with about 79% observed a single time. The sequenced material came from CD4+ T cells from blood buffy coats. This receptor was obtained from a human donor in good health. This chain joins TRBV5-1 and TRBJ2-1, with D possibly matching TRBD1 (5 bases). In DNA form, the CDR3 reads TGCGCCAGCAGCTTGCTGACAGCCGCCTACAATGAGCAGTTCTTC. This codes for CASSLLTAAYNEQFF.